Below, 10 T cell receptor beta chains from the same sample are listed, as sequenced in a study of blood T cell repertoires in COVID-19 (dated by TCRdb to the early 2020s). Libraries were constructed by the immunoSEQ multiplex PCR assay. The table was pulled from immuneACCESS by TCRdb, which kept in-frame rearrangements only. Such tables lose some clones; where checked, under half of the loss comes from unresolved V genes, and the rest has no known cause. In this sample the table shows some 150,000 clones, more than 75% of which occur a single time. The ten biggest clones cover about 3.9% of the sample. The sample consisted of peripheral blood. Receptor source: a man aged 55 to 69 with acute or convalescent COVID-19.

This chain links TRBV19 with TRBJ2-7; 13 bases map to TRBD2. The V gene's germline CDR1 is LNHDA and CDR2 SQIVND (reference sequence). J gave up 2 bases and V 6 bases, and 1 base lay outside the gene matches. CDR3 length equals 14 residues. The CDR3 protein is CASRGLAGPYEQYF. The CDR3 bases are TGTGCCAGTAGGGGACTAGCGGGACCCTACGAGCAGTACTTC.

The chain links TRBV7-2 to TRBJ2-3; D is possibly TRBD1 (5 bases). Trimming left V 3 bases short and J 3 bases short, with 10 bases between. Per germline, CDR1 SGHTA and CDR2 FQGNSA. This CDR3 has 14 amino acids. CDR3 region: CASSFSTVTDTQYF. The CDR3 nucleotides are TGTGCCAGCAGCTTCTCGACAGTTACAGATACGCAGTATTTT.

The chain employs TRBV4-1 and TRBJ2-7; TRBD2 matches at 10 bases. Germline-derived CDR1 and CDR2 are MGHRA and YSYEKL. The CDR3 totals 16 residues. V lost 0 bases, J lost 2 bases, and 4 bases stayed unmatched. The CDR3 region has the DNA TGCGCCAGCAGCCAAGAGACTAGCGGGTGGGCCTACGAGCAGTACTTC. Amino acid sequence: CASSQETSGWAYEQYF.

This chain connects TRBV10-3 to TRBJ2-7, with a possible D match to TRBD1 (6 bases). Trimming cost V 7 bases and J 7 bases, with 17 bases left between them. The CDR3 has 13 amino acids. Germline V CDR1 and CDR2: ENHRY, SYGVKD. The CDR3 sequence: CAITGGSQGEQYF. CDR3 nucleotide sequence: TGTGCCATCACAGGAGGTTCCCAGGGGGAGCAGTACTTC.

The CDR3: CASSIQDRRPSNYGYTF. CDR3 coding DNA: TGTGCCAGTAGTATACAAGATCGCAGGCCTTCTAACTATGGCTACACCTTC. This chain connects TRBV19 to TRBJ1-2; D gene unclear. Trimming shortened V by 2 bases and J by 0 bases, and 16 bases separated the two germline ends. CDR1 LNHDA and CDR2 SQIVND come from the germline V gene (reference sequence). The length of the CDR3 is 17 residues. The full variable domain, its missing parts supplied by reference TRBV19 and TRBJ1-2, is DGGITQSPKYLFRKEGQNVTLSCEQNLNHDAMYWYRQDPGQGLRLIYYSQIVNDFQKGDIAEGYSVSREKKESFPLTVTSAQKNPTAFYLCASSIQDRRPSNYGYTFGSGTRLTVV.

The sample holds a few counts of this clone. This sequence joins TRBV19 and TRBJ1-1; TRBD1 might be the D (6 bases). The CDR3 consists of 13 residues. The germline gives CDR1 LNHDA, CDR2 SQIVND (reference sequence). Trimming removed 5 bases at V and 5 bases at J, with 12 bases between. As DNA, the CDR3 is TGTGCCAGTAGTTCAACAGGGTGGACTGAAGCTTTCTTT. Translation: CASSSTGWTEAFF.

The chain has TRBV6-5 and TRBJ2-1, with TRBD1 matching 7 bases. CDR1 is MNHEY and CDR2 is SVGAGI in the germline V gene. CDR3 size: 15 residues. V was pared by 6 bases and J by 7 bases, with 12 bases of the junction left unmatched. As DNA, the CDR3 is TGTGCCAGCAGCCCAGGGGCAGGGGGTCTTAATGAGCAGTTCTTC. Translating it yields CASSPGAGGLNEQFF.

The rearrangement uses TRBV5-4 and TRBJ2-5, with 16 positions matching TRBD2. This CDR3 comprises 17 residues. Looked up from germline, CDR1 is SGHNT and CDR2 is YYREEE (reference sequence). The ends lost 4 bases at V and 5 bases at J; junction bases unmatched: 8. CDR3 sequence (DNA): TGTGCCAGCAGCCCCCCGGGACTAGCGGGAGGGGGGGAGACCCAGTACTTC. It specifies CASSPPGLAGGGETQYF.

The chain couples TRBV5-1 to TRBJ2-2; TRBD2 matches 9 bases. This CDR3 is built from 16 residues. The J segment lost 6 bases and the V segment lost 3 bases, leaving 9 bases of the junction unmatched. Germline CDR1 SGHRS, CDR2 YFSETQ. CDR3 nucleotide sequence: TGCGCCAGCAGCTGGGCTGGGACTAGCAAGGCCGGGGAGCTGTTTTTT. This encodes CASSWAGTSKAGELFF.

The gene calls are TRBV6-5 and TRBJ2-5, with a weak D call TRBD2 (5 bases). CDR1 MNHEY and CDR2 SVGAGI come from the germline V gene. Trimming cost V 6 bases and J 2 bases, with 16 bases left between them. CDR3 size: 15 residues. In DNA form, the CDR3 reads TGTGCCAGCAGCCCCAACTCGGCGGGTCAAGAGACCCAGTACTTC. Its protein is CASSPNSAGQETQYF.